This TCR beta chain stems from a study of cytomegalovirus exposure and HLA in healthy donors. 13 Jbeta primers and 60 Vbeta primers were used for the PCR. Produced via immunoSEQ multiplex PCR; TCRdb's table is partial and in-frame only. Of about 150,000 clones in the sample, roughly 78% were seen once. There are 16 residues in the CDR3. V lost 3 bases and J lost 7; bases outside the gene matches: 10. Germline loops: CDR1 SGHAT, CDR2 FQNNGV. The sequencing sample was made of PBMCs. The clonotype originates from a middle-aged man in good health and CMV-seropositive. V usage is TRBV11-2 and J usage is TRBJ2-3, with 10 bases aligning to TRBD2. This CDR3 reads CASSFSAGGPRNTQYF. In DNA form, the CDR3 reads TGTGCCAGCAGCTTTTCAGCGGGGGGGCCCCGAAATACGCAGTATTTT.